These 24 T cell receptor beta chains came from one sample sequenced in a study of T cell repertoires in cytomegalovirus infection. TCRdb called the reads again in MiXCR, with one record for every CDR3 protein. The profile covers more than 350,000 distinct CDR3 sequences, with roughly 30% appearing a single time and about 13% taken by the ten largest. The source material was PBMCs. The receptors were gathered from a human donor in good health (CMV status not recorded). Some clones in this sample may be carry-over from other donors' samples.

This clonotype showed up just a few times. The CDR3 nucleotides read TGCGCCAGCAGCCACAGGGAGGTAAGCTACGAGCAGTACTTC. Protein sequence: CASSHREVSYEQYF. This chain links TRBV4-1 with TRBJ2-7; TRBD2 is a possible D gene (6 bases). CDR3 length equals 14 residues. Germline values: CDR1 MGHRA, CDR2 YSYEKL. V lost 3 bases to trimming and J lost 3 bases, with 12 bases between them.

V and J are TRBV20-1 and TRBJ2-3; 7 bases agree with TRBD1. Per the germline V gene, CDR1 is DFQATT and CDR2 is SNEGSKA (reference sequence). The CDR3 consists of 16 residues. Trimming took 1 base from V and 0 from J; bases not matched to a gene: 7. CDR3 loop: CSARGGTDTSTDTQYF. As DNA, the CDR3 is TGCAGTGCTAGAGGAGGGACAGATACAAGCACAGATACGCAGTATTTT.

The J gene is TRBJ2-5, the V gene TRBV3-1; perhaps TRBD1 as D (5 bases). Trimming removed 4 bases at V and 0 bases at J, with 9 bases between. CDR1 is LGHDT, CDR2 YNNKEL, per germline (reference sequence). CDR3 length: 14 amino acids. CDR3 nucleotide sequence: TGTGCCAGCAGCCCCCAGGGCGACCAAGAGACCCAGTACTTC. This codes for CASSPQGDQETQYF.

The rearrangement joins TRBV20-1 to TRBJ1-1; maybe TRBD1 (5 bases). The V end lost 3 bases, the J end lost 5 bases, and 10 bases lay between the germline ends. The CDR3 runs 12 residues. From germline, CDR1 is DFQATT and CDR2 SNEGSKA (reference sequence). This CDR3 reads CSASGGGTEAFF. The CDR3, as DNA: TGCAGTGCTAGCGGGGGGGGAACTGAAGCTTTCTTT.

Turning to this clonotype: Relative to the germline gene, one junction end is altered; a read error may explain this. This sequence joins TRBV11-2 and TRBJ2-1; 13 bases match TRBD2. CDR3 length: 19 residues. CDR1 is SGHAT, CDR2 FQNNGV, per germline. The CDR3 is CASSSPGPGLAGAYNAQFF. The DNA of the CDR3 is TGTGCCAGCAGCTCTCCCGGACCTGGACTAGCGGGGGCCTACAATGCGCAGTTCTTC. The entire variable domain, with the rest obtained from reference TRBV11-2 and TRBJ2-1, is as follows: EAGVAQSPRYKIIEKRQSVAFWCNPISGHATLYWYQQILGQGPKLLIQFQNNGVVDDSQLPKDRFSAERLKGVDSTLKIQPAKLEDSAVYLCASSSPGPGLAGAYNAQFFGPGTRLTVL.

A note on this clonotype: Relative to the germline gene, one junction end is altered; a read error may explain this. This sequence joins TRBV28 and TRBJ2-5, with D perhaps TRBD1 or TRBD2 (5 bases each). CDR1 and CDR2 from the germline V gene are MDHEN and SYDVKM. This CDR3 contains 13 residues. As DNA, the CDR3 is TGTGCCAGCAGTCCCTCTCGGGCAGGGACCCATTACTTC. It specifies CASSPSRAGTHYF.

The V gene is TRBV29-1, the J gene TRBJ1-5; possibly TRBD1 for D (5 bases). This CDR3 spans 14 amino acids. Germline V gene sequence: CDR1 SQVTM, CDR2 ANQGSEA. The V end lost 3 bases, the J end lost 0 bases, and 9 bases lay between the germline ends. The CDR3 sequence: CSVDTGDSNQPQHF. The DNA of the CDR3 is TGCAGCGTTGATACAGGCGATAGCAATCAGCCCCAGCATTTT.

The chain carries TRBV9 and TRBJ1-6; D unclear. Germline CDR1 and CDR2: SGDLS and YYNGEE. Between the trimmed V and J ends, which lost 1 base and 8 bases, there was a span of 10 bases. The CDR3 is 14 amino acids. CDR3 sequence: CASSVTQSDSPLHF. The CDR3 nucleotides are TGTGCCAGCAGCGTAACACAGTCGGATTCACCCCTCCACTTT.

The genes are TRBV6-1 and TRBJ2-7; D remains unclear. CDR3 length: 13 amino acids. The germline V gene has CDR1 MNHNS and CDR2 SASEGT. Deletions cut 2 bases from V and 7 bases from J, with 12 bases between. CDR3 sequence: CASSERGPGEQYF. The CDR3 coding sequence is TGTGCCAGCAGTGAAAGAGGACCTGGGGAGCAGTACTTC.

This clonotype was picked up many times. The genes are TRBV12-3 or TRBV12-4 and TRBJ1-2; perhaps TRBD1 as D (6 bases). Trimming took off 5 bases at V and 1 base at J, with 14 bases between the two ends. The CDR3 spans 15 residues. Here the CDR3 reads CASSPTGSNNYGYTF. CDR3 bases: TGTGCCAGCAGTCCGACAGGATCTAATAACTATGGCTACACCTTC.

Ten or more counts support this clonotype. The rearrangement links TRBV7-2 to TRBJ1-3; D not resolved. The germline V and J ends were trimmed by 1 base and 0 bases, with 7 bases remaining between them. CDR1 and CDR2 (germline): SGHTA, FQGNSA. CDR3 length equals 15 residues. Here the CDR3 DNA reads TGTGCCAGCAGCTTAGTCCCGAGCTCTGGAAACACCATATATTTT. Protein product: CASSLVPSSGNTIYF.

This clonotype was seen just once. A much larger clone lies a single base off, so this may be a read error. This rearrangement joins TRBV5-5 to TRBJ1-2; D uncertain. Germline V lookup: CDR1 SGHKS, CDR2 YYEKEE (reference sequence). V was clipped by 4 bases and J by 5 bases, with 18 bases between them. The CDR3 length is 15 residues. This CDR3 reads CASSLNRESLYGYTF. The CDR3 coding sequence is TGTGCCAGCAGCCTGAATCGGGAATCCCTTTATGGCTACACCTTC.

As to this clonotype: This may arise from a read error, as a much more abundant clone is one base away. The chain is built from TRBV7-6 and TRBJ2-1; 7 bases match TRBD2. Germline V gene data show CDR1 as SGHVS and CDR2 as FNYEAQ. The CDR3 runs to 16 residues. V was clipped by 3 bases and J by 2 bases; unmatched bases: 7. The chain's CDR3 is CASSFQGGGAYNEQFF. For the CDR3, the DNA is TGTGCCAGCAGCTTCCAGGGTGGGGGGGCCTACAATGAGCAGTTCTTC.

This clonotype showed up many times. The chain is built from TRBV7-2 and TRBJ1-4, with a tentative D call TRBD1 (6 bases). The V gene lost 2 bases and the J gene lost 7 bases, with 8 bases spanning the gap. Looked up from germline, CDR1 is SGHTA and CDR2 is FQGNSA. This CDR3 region has 13 residues. This CDR3 is CASSLKGGEKLFF. The CDR3 DNA sequence: TGTGCCAGCAGCTTAAAGGGGGGTGAAAAACTGTTTTTT.

This clonotype was picked up a small number of times. J is TRBJ1-2 and V is TRBV12-3 or TRBV12-4; D uncertain. The CDR3 is 12 amino acids. V lost 5 bases, J lost 5 bases, and 9 bases lay in between. The CDR3 DNA reads TGTGCCAGCAGTATGTACAGATATGGCTACACCTTC. This encodes CASSMYRYGYTF.

This clonotype was observed a single time. V is TRBV7-9 and J is TRBJ2-5, with D tentatively TRBD2 (6 bases). V dropped 1 base and J dropped 4 bases, with 7 bases sitting between them. In germline, CDR1 is SEHNR, CDR2 FQNEAQ (reference sequence). The CDR3 contains 13 residues. CDR3 DNA: TGTGCCAGCAGCTTAGTAGCGGTAGAGACCCAGTACTTC. Translated: CASSLVAVETQYF.

This clonotype has more than one count but fewer than ten. The genes are TRBV6-1 and TRBJ1-2; 11 bases are a match to TRBD1. The CDR3 is made up of 14 amino acids. J lost 8 bases, V lost 8 bases, and 10 bases had no gene match. The germline V gene encodes CDR1 MNHNS and CDR2 SASEGT. CDR3 protein: CASQVGQGVRGYTF. The CDR3 bases are TGTGCCAGCCAGGTGGGACAGGGGGTTCGAGGCTACACCTTC.

The J gene is TRBJ1-2, the V gene TRBV5-1; D is ambiguous. CDR1 and CDR2 (germline): SGHRS, YFSETQ. This CDR3 is 13 amino acids long. Trimming stripped 0 bases from V and 4 bases from J, with 7 bases between. This CDR3 reads CASSLAPIYGYTF. CDR3 DNA sequence: TGCGCCAGCAGCTTGGCGCCCATCTATGGCTACACCTTC.

The V call is TRBV5-4, the J call TRBJ1-4; a possible D gene is TRBD1 (5 bases). Germline V gene lookup returns CDR1 SGHNT and CDR2 YYREEE (reference sequence). The CDR3 contains 16 residues. The V gene lost 5 bases and the J gene lost 0 bases, with 14 bases spanning the gap. CDR3: CASRPGGYATNEKLFF. For the CDR3, the DNA is TGTGCCAGCAGACCCGGGGGTTACGCAACTAATGAAAAACTGTTTTTT.

The chain recombines TRBV24-1 with TRBJ2-2; 10 bases align to TRBD1. The V gene's germline CDR1 is KGHDR and CDR2 SFDVKD. Trimming at V came to 4 bases and at J to 0 bases, leaving 4 bases not matched to a gene. The CDR3 contains 17 residues. The CDR3 region has the DNA TGTGCCACCAGTGACGCGACAGGGGGCGCGAACACCGGGGAGCTGTTTTTT. It specifies CATSDATGGANTGELFF.

This clonotype appeared once. In DNA, the CDR3 is TGCAGTGCGCTTACGTGGGGAAACACTGAAGCTTTCTTT. Translation: CSALTWGNTEAFF. The chain couples TRBV20-1 to TRBJ1-1; no definite D call. Trimming pared 6 bases from V and 2 bases from J, leaving 13 bases between. Germline V gene data show CDR1 as DFQATT and CDR2 as SNEGSKA (reference sequence). This CDR3 contains 13 residues.

The chain employs TRBV7-6 and TRBJ2-7; D call uncertain. The V and J ends lost 2 bases and 6 bases respectively, with 2 bases between them. The CDR3 loop spans 10 amino acids. Looked up from germline, CDR1 is SGHVS and CDR2 is FNYEAQ. CDR3 amino acids: CASSLPEQYF. The DNA of the CDR3 is TGTGCCAGCAGCTTACCCGAGCAGTACTTC.

The sample holds many counts of this clonotype. In nucleotides, the CDR3 is TGTGCCAGCAGTGAACTGGCAGCAATGAACACTGAAGCTTTCTTT. Protein product: CASSELAAMNTEAFF. The chain employs TRBV2 and TRBJ1-1; D ambiguous. The CDR3 consists of 15 residues. Germline V lookup: CDR1 SNHLY, CDR2 FYNNEI. V was trimmed by 2 bases and J by 0 bases, leaving 10 bases between them.

The V call is TRBV5-6, the J call TRBJ1-5; the D gene is possibly TRBD1 (6 bases). Per germline, CDR1 SGHDT and CDR2 YYEEEE. The CDR3 length is 14 residues. V was trimmed by 0 bases and J by 7 bases, leaving 11 bases between them. This chain's CDR3 is CASSLGGREQPQHF. CDR3 sequence (DNA): TGTGCCAGCAGCTTGGGGGGGCGCGAGCAGCCCCAGCATTTT.